A selection of T cell receptor beta chains follows, all from one sample in a study of TIL therapy for anti-PD-1-resistant metastatic lung cancer. TCRdb keeps only in-frame clones here, not all; method: immunoSEQ multiplex PCR. Of some 60,000 clones listed, about 69% are singletons. This sample comprised blood, obtained at baseline. The receptors here all came from a person between 30 and 80 years old with non-small cell lung cancer. Each CDR3 is given with its conserved first and last residue. Fields, in order: V gene, J gene, CDR3 protein.

TRBV5-1	TRBJ2-7	CASSTSGGGTYEQYF
TRBV21-1	TRBJ2-7	CASSKAQGMVYEQYF
TRBV5-1	TRBJ1-6	CASSLDYDRGINSPLHF
TRBV7-8	TRBJ1-3	CASSSRWGNTIYF
TRBV11-2	TRBJ2-1	CASSSRDRGNEQFF
TRBV5-1	TRBJ2-7	CASSLYFQGPLSYEQYF
TRBV6-1	TRBJ2-7	CASSEAPGPYEQYF
TRBV28	TRBJ2-6	CASRAVRGANVLTF
TRBV5-1	TRBJ2-3	CASSRSQGITDTQYF
TRBV29-1	TRBJ1-1	CSVEGVGGHMNTEAFF
TRBV30	TRBJ2-7	CAWSVYGTGPYEQYF
TRBV7-9	TRBJ2-3	CAAGGTDTDTQYF
TRBV5-4	TRBJ2-5	CASSLATGQETQYF
TRBV5-1	TRBJ2-7	CASSPGPSDNPMAQYF
TRBV5-1	TRBJ1-1	CASSPGGTVASTEAFF
TRBV21-1	TRBJ1-1	CASSKSDSNTEAFF
TRBV7-9	TRBJ2-7	CASSAPGQGTYEQYF
TRBV5-1	TRBJ2-5	CASSLALLAGGQPETQYF
TRBV11-2	TRBJ1-5	CASSLVLGNQPQHF
TRBV5-1	TRBJ1-6	CASRELSGDSPLHF
TRBV5-1	TRBJ2-7	CASSLTGDFYEQYF
TRBV19	TRBJ2-4	CASTSSGAGKNIQYF
TRBV7-6	TRBJ2-1	CASSPMDRSNEQFF
TRBV11-3	TRBJ2-6	CASSSGQTFSGANVLTF
TRBV5-6	TRBJ1-2	CASSLGQSYGYTF
TRBV6-5	TRBJ2-3	CASSPGTLLTDTQYF
TRBV10-2	TRBJ2-7	CASRAIYEQYF
TRBV10-1	TRBJ2-6	CASSEGGAGANVLTF
TRBV6-5	TRBJ2-2	CASSYKGRTNTGELFF